This T cell receptor (beta chain) was identified during a study of response to subunit inactivated influenza vaccine. TCRdb fed the RT-PCR reads into MiXCR, producing one record per CDR3 protein. The sample lists around 470,000 distinct CDR3 sequences, around 7.7% occurring once. The J segment lost 5 bases and the V segment lost 0 bases, leaving 3 bases of the junction unmatched. This CDR3 region has 15 residues. Germline CDR1 is MNHEY and CDR2 is SVGAGI. The rearrangement uses TRBV6-5 and TRBJ1-1; 10 positions match TRBD1. The material was PBMCs from blood, obtained less than 30 months after vaccination. This sequence was found in a man between 50 and 69 years old who received an inactivated influenza vaccine. The CDR3 nucleotides are TGTGCCAGCAGTTACTCCAGGACAGGGGGGACTGAAGCTTTCTTT. This translates into CASSYSRTGGTEAFF.